Presented here are 21 T cell receptor beta chains from one specimen sequenced in a study of T-cell reconstitution after alpha-beta-depleted transplantation in children (dated by TCRdb to about 2016). The library relied on PCR. The instrument given in TCRdb is Illumina HiSeq 2500. Molecular barcoding was employed in the preparation of TCR libraries, with unique molecular identifiers being used to normalize TCRbeta repertoire quantification. TCRdb redid the processing of the public reads, applying fastp at Q25 and MiXCR, and retained in-frame beta chains. CDR3 protein sequences are deduplicated, and each keeps its most common genes and DNA. The sample yields roughly 350,000 distinct CDR3 sequences; about a tenth were counted once. Around 2.5% of the sample goes to the ten largest clones. The sample was PBMCs from the stem cell graft donor, taken from the stem cell graft. These TCRs come from a human donor who donated a stem cell graft to a child with acute lymphoblastic leukemia.

About this clonotype: A read error may account for a junction end that differs from germline. The V gene is TRBV12-3 or TRBV12-4, the J gene TRBJ1-2; the D gene is possibly TRBD1 (5 bases). The CDR3 consists of 14 residues. CDR3 sequence reads: CASSLRGLDYGDTF. The CDR3, as DNA: TGTGCCAGCAGTTTAAGGGGATTGGACTATGGCGACACCTTC.

This clonotype was recorded once. This chain links TRBV6-1 with TRBJ1-1; D is ambiguous. V was pared by 3 bases and J by 7 bases, with 12 bases between. There are 13 residues in the CDR3. Germline V lookup: CDR1 MNHNS, CDR2 SASEGT. The DNA for the CDR3 is TGTGCCAGCAGTGACGACCCGGGAGTTGAAGCTTTCTTT. Amino acids: CASSDDPGVEAFF.

Only a few counts were recorded for this clonotype. This chain connects TRBV6-2 or TRBV6-3 to TRBJ2-6; tentatively, D is TRBD1 or TRBD2 (5 bases each). The CDR3 loop spans 20 amino acids. V gave up 2 bases and J gave up 0 bases, with 20 bases separating them. The germline V gene has CDR1 MNHEY and CDR2 SVGEGT. The CDR3 nucleotides are TGTGCCAGCAGTTACCAAAACGGACGCATGGGGGACTCTGGGGCCAACGTCCTGACTTTC. This translates into CASSYQNGRMGDSGANVLTF.

This clonotype came up a few times. The V gene is TRBV5-1, the J gene TRBJ1-2; D unresolved. V lost 0 bases, J lost 4 bases, and 10 bases lay in between. Germline CDR1 reads SGHRS; CDR2 reads YFSETQ. CDR3 length: 14 amino acids. As DNA, the CDR3 is TGCGCCAGCAGCTTGGAGGCAGGCCGCTATGGCTACACCTTC. Encoded protein: CASSLEAGRYGYTF.

This clonotype appeared a few times. The CDR3 here is CASSLGQSNEKLFF. The CDR3 DNA reads as TGTGCCAGCAGCTTAGGCCAGTCAAATGAAAAACTGTTTTTT. The chain combines TRBV7-9 with TRBJ1-4; D is uncertain. Germline CDR1 and CDR2: SEHNR and FQNEAQ (reference sequence). Trimming cost V 1 base and J 5 bases, with 8 bases left between them. This CDR3 spans 14 amino acids.

This clonotype was counted between two and nine times. The rearrangement joins TRBV6-2 or TRBV6-3 to TRBJ2-1; 8 bases are shared with TRBD1. The CDR3 length is 15 residues. The germline CDR1 and CDR2 sequences are MNHEY and SVGEGT. V was clipped by 6 bases and J by 7 bases; unmatched bases: 11. The CDR3 region is CASSPYRGVGNEQFF. Here the CDR3 DNA reads TGTGCCAGCAGCCCCTACAGGGGGGTCGGGAATGAGCAGTTCTTC.

Ten or more counts support this clonotype. The chain employs TRBV5-6 and TRBJ2-4, with TRBD2 as a possible D gene (6 bases). The CDR3 is made up of 16 amino acids. Germline CDR1 reads SGHDT; CDR2 reads YYEEEE. The V gene lost 1 base and the J gene lost 0 bases, with 11 bases spanning the gap. The CDR3 is CASSLPGGVAKNIQYF. CDR3 bases: TGTGCCAGCAGCTTGCCAGGCGGGGTAGCCAAAAACATTCAGTACTTC. Based on the CDR3 plus reference TRBV5-6 and TRBJ2-4, the full variable domain is DAGVTQSPTHLIKTRGQQVTLRCSPKSGHDTVSWYQQALGQGPQFIFQYYEEEERQRGNFPDRFSGHQFPNYSSELNVNALLLGDSALYLCASSLPGGVAKNIQYFGAGTRLSVL.

This clonotype was detected only a few times. The chain couples TRBV5-1 to TRBJ2-5, with 10 positions matching TRBD2. Germline V lookup: CDR1 SGHRS, CDR2 YFSETQ. This CDR3 has 15 residues. Trimming at V came to 2 bases and at J to 4 bases, leaving 5 bases not matched to a gene. In nucleotides, the CDR3 is TGCGCCAGCAGCTTACCAAGCGGGGGGGGAGAGACCCAGTACTTC. Amino acid sequence: CASSLPSGGGETQYF.

The sample holds a few counts of this clonotype. The chain links TRBV5-1 to TRBJ2-7, with TRBD1 as a possible D gene (6 bases). Germline CDR1 reads SGHRS; CDR2 reads YFSETQ. V was trimmed by 1 base and J by 6 bases, leaving 11 bases between them. The CDR3 sequence is 13 residues long. In DNA, the CDR3 is TGCGCCAGCAGCTTGACAGGGACGTCCGAGCAGTACTTC. Amino acids: CASSLTGTSEQYF.

Many counts were recorded for this clonotype. The junction departs from the called germline gene at one end, perhaps through a read error. The chain carries TRBV7-3 and TRBJ1-1; 7 bases fit TRBD1. The CDR3 runs 14 residues. Germline CDR1 SGHTA, CDR2 FQGTGA. The CDR3 sequence: CASSSGTANTEAFF. CDR3 coding DNA: TGCGCCAGCAGTTCCGGGACAGCTAACACTGAAGCTTTCTTT.

The V and J genes are TRBV6-1 and TRBJ1-5; D perhaps matches TRBD1 (6 bases). Germline V gives CDR1 MNHNS, CDR2 SASEGT. This CDR3 is 15 amino acids long. V lost 6 bases and J 5 bases, leaving 17 bases between the germline ends. The CDR3 coding sequence is TGTGCCAGCAGCCCGGGGGCGGACCGATATCAGCCCCAGCATTTT. This translates into CASSPGADRYQPQHF.

This clonotype was recorded a few times. The V gene is TRBV7-3, the J gene TRBJ1-4; a weak D match, TRBD1 (5 bases). V was clipped by 4 bases and J by 6 bases, with 24 bases between them. Germline V gives CDR1 SGHTA, CDR2 FQGTGA. The CDR3 sequence is 18 residues long. The CDR3: CASSSRHMWWGSHEKLFF. CDR3 nucleotide sequence: TGTGCCAGCAGCTCCCGTCATATGTGGTGGGGCTCACATGAAAAACTGTTTTTT.

This clonotype was detected a few times. This chain links TRBV4-1 with TRBJ2-3, with D possibly matching TRBD2 (5 bases). CDR1 is MGHRA, CDR2 YSYEKL, per germline. The CDR3 has 18 amino acids. V lost 4 bases, J lost 4 bases, and 24 bases lay in between. The CDR3 DNA reads as TGCGCCAGCAGCCTCACTAGAGCGGATCCCTCCTGGGCAGATACGCAGTATTTT. This sequence encodes CASSLTRADPSWADTQYF.

The CDR3, as DNA: TGTGCCAGCAGACGACCGACTAGTAATGAGCAGTTCTTC. Its translation: CASRRPTSNEQFF. The chain has TRBV6-2 or TRBV6-3 and TRBJ2-1; D perhaps matches TRBD2 (6 bases). This CDR3 has 13 residues. V was clipped by 6 bases and J by 7 bases, with 13 bases between them. The V gene's germline CDR1 is MNHEY and CDR2 SVGEGT.

V and J are TRBV7-3 and TRBJ2-3; 10 nucleotides align to TRBD2. Germline V gene lookup returns CDR1 SGHTA and CDR2 FQGTGA. With 0 bases clipped from V and 2 bases from J, the junction kept 8 bases outside the gene matches. CDR3 size: 18 residues. The CDR3 coding sequence is TGTGCCAGCAGCTTAACAGCGGGAGGGACGCTTCCCACAGATACGCAGTATTTT. Its translation is CASSLTAGGTLPTDTQYF.

This chain links TRBV21-1 with TRBJ2-1. TRBV21-1 is termed a pseudogene. The CDR3 has 13 residues. The CDR3 region has the DNA TGTGGCAGCAGCAGAAGGGCCGACAATGAGCAGTTCTTC. Translating it yields CGSSRRADNEQFF.

The chain employs TRBV7-9 and TRBJ2-1; 12 nucleotides line up with TRBD2. Germline lookup yields CDR1 SEHNR and CDR2 FQNEAQ (reference sequence). Losses at the gene ends were 5 bases for V and 7 bases for J; bases not matched to a gene: 9. The CDR3 consists of 16 residues. The CDR3 region has the DNA TGTGCCAGCAGCGAACGACTAGCGGGAGTGAAAAATGAGCAGTTCTTC. It codes for CASSERLAGVKNEQFF.

The CDR3 here is CSAETGGRGNSPLHF. The CDR3 DNA reads TGCAGTGCCGAAACGGGGGGACGGGGAAATTCACCCCTCCACTTT. This chain links TRBV20-1 with TRBJ1-6; perhaps TRBD1 as D (5 bases). The CDR3 is 15 amino acids. V lost 6 bases and J lost 7, with 19 bases in between. Germline CDR1 DFQATT, CDR2 SNEGSKA (reference sequence).

This chain links TRBV5-6 with TRBJ2-7; D is perhaps TRBD2 (6 bases). CDR1 SGHDT and CDR2 YYEEEE come from the germline V gene. The CDR3 spans 14 residues. Trimming took 0 bases from V and 5 from J, leaving 12 bases between them. In DNA, the CDR3 is TGTGCCAGCAGCTTGGTCCGGGGAGGCGACGAGCAGTACTTC. The encoded protein is CASSLVRGGDEQYF.

This clonotype was picked up a small number of times. The DNA for the CDR3 is TGTGCCACCAGCAGAGTGATAGCGGGAGCCGATTCAGATACGCAGTATTTT. This codes for CATSRVIAGADSDTQYF. This chain links TRBV15 with TRBJ2-3; 9 bases line up with TRBD2. After removal of 1 base from V and 4 bases from J, the junction contained 9 bases not matched to a gene. Per the germline V gene, CDR1 is LNHNV and CDR2 is YYDKDF (reference sequence). The CDR3 extends over 17 amino acids.

This clonotype has at least ten counts. The CDR3 DNA reads TGTGCCATCAGTGAACTGAACACTGAAGCTTTCTTT. It codes for CAISELNTEAFF. This chain links TRBV10-3 with TRBJ1-1; D is undetermined. The CDR3 totals 12 residues. Looked up from germline, CDR1 is ENHRY and CDR2 is SYGVKD. V was shortened by 3 bases and J by 0 bases, with 2 bases between the two germline ends.